This T cell receptor (beta chain) was retrieved from a study of lung T cells in sarcoidosis with Löfgren's syndrome. Points from the study as a whole: TRBV2 was the preferred pairing partner of TRAV12-1, with similar CDR3s.

TCRdb ran MiXCR on the reads and lists one entry per CDR3 protein. The data show fewer than 80,000 distinct CDR3 sequences, about 20% seen once. This CDR3 has 14 residues. Germline lookup yields CDR1 SGHDN and CDR2 FVKESK. Note on this clonotype: What it recognizes is unknown. The junction departs from germline at one end; a sequencing error may be responsible.

The chain joins TRBV14 to TRBJ2-1; weak D call: TRBD2 (6 bases). Sample: CD4+ T cells from PBMCs. This TCR derives from a human donor with sarcoidosis (Löfgren's syndrome or another form), or a control subject (not recorded which). Written as DNA, the CDR3 is TGTGCCAGCAGAGCGGGCAGCTCCTACAATGAGCGGTTCTTC. Residues: CASRAGSSYNERFF.